This T cell receptor beta chain originates from a study of PD-1 blockade in classical Hodgkin lymphoma. General study points: At C4D1, TCR diversity had climbed significantly for CD4+ cells, though not for CD8+ cells. Among the patients, those starting nivolumab under 1 year after ASCT were excluded. Newly diagnosed patients and complete responders had comparable diversity at baseline.

Each patient's relapse followed autologous stem cell transplantation, and brentuximab vedotin exposure varied. Relapsed/refractory classical Hodgkin lymphoma patients had complete, partial or progressive responses. A few counts support this clone. The antigen remains undetermined. Sequenced by immunoSEQ multiplex PCR; TCRdb stores in-frame clones only, minus some. The data contain approximately 17,000 clones, over 80% of them seen just once; the ten biggest clones take up more than 20%. The V end was cut by 1 base, the J end by 1 base, with 20 bases between. The CDR3 is 18 residues long. CDR1 is MNHNS, CDR2 SASEGT, per germline.

This clonotype was obtained from a human donor with classical Hodgkin lymphoma. V is TRBV6-1 and J is TRBJ2-7; weak D call: TRBD1 (6 bases). The sample in question was peripheral blood mononuclear cells (PBMCs), obtained at baseline. The CDR3 DNA reads as TGTGCCAGCAGTGAAGATATCCAGGTTACAGGGACGTCCTACGAGCAGTACTTC. Its translation: CASSEDIQVTGTSYEQYF.